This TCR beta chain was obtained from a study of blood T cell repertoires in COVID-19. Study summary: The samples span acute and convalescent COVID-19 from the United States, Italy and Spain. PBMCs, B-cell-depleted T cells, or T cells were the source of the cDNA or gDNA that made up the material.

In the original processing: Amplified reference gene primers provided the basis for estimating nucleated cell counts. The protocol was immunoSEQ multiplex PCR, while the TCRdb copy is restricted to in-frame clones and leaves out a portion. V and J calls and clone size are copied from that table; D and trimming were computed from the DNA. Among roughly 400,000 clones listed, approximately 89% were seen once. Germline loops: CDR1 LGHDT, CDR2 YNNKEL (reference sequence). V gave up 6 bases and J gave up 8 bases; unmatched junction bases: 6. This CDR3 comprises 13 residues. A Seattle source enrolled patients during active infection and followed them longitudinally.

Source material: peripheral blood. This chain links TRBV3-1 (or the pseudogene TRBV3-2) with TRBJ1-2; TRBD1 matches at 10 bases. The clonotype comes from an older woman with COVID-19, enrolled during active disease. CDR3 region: CASSRTGGGGYTF. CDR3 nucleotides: TGTGCCAGCAGTCGGACAGGGGGGGGAGGCTACACCTTC.